A single TCR beta chain is shown here with its context. Germline loops: CDR1 MGHRA, CDR2 YSYEKL. Unmatched junction bases numbered 2, after V lost 4 bases and J lost 2 bases. The CDR3 extends over 16 amino acids. This sample is part of a study of T cells after posttransplantation cyclophosphamide. The protocol was immunoSEQ multiplex PCR, while the TCRdb copy is restricted to in-frame clones and leaves out a portion. The sample consists of 15,000 to 25,000 clones, about nine tenths of them appearing once. A marrow graft followed busulfan-fludarabine conditioning, with cyclophosphamide on days +3 and +4.

V is TRBV4-1 and J is TRBJ2-5; 15 bases map to TRBD2. Sequenced material: PBMCs, taken after allogeneic stem cell transplant with posttransplant cyclophosphamide. This TCR was sampled from a female patient aged 40 to 50 who received an allogeneic stem cell transplant from a related donor, was CMV-positive, and had no GVHD. The T cells may partly be graft donor cells. The CDR3 reads CASSPGLAGGQETQYF. DNA for the CDR3: TGCGCCAGCAGCCCGGGACTAGCGGGAGGACAAGAGACCCAGTACTTC.